This TCR beta chain emerged from a study of Graves' ophthalmopathy and Graves' hyperthyroidism. Using RNA transcripts, the TCR beta CDR3 regions were amplified. First-round RT-PCR used HTBI primers; second-round multiplex PCR followed. Via MiXCR, TCRdb re-called the multiplex PCR reads, giving one row per CDR3 protein. The sample consists of 150,000 or so distinct CDR3 sequences, roughly two fifths of them appearing once. Broader study findings: The 13-signature model separated ophthalmopathy from stable hyperthyroidism at over 85% sensitivity and around 77% specificity. Clonotypes were expanded in thyroid at above 0.001 frequency, and most also appeared in blood.

Of note for this clonotype: Its specificity is unknown.

From germline, CDR1 is DFQATT and CDR2 SNEGSKA (reference sequence). This CDR3 spans 11 amino acids. Trimming took off 3 bases at V and 6 bases at J, with 8 bases between the two ends. The chain is built from TRBV20-1 and TRBJ1-2; tentatively, D is TRBD1 (5 bases). The TCR originated in a man aged 25-40 years with Graves' ophthalmopathy. Specimen: peripheral blood. CDR3 nucleotides: TGCAGTGCTAGCAGGGCTCATGGCTACACCTTC. This translates into CSASRAHGYTF.